This T cell receptor (beta chain) was found in a study of CXCR3-negative and CXCR3-positive naive CD8 T cells. General study points: Greater hydrophobicity was found in TRB CDR3s of CXCR3-positive naive cells than of CXCR3-negative naive cells. Comparison of naive CXCR3-negative and CXCR3-positive cells revealed similar TRBV-TRBJ usage, while memory cells differed.

UMI labels and 5' RACE were used to prepare the TRB cDNA libraries. TCRdb re-called the 5' RACE reads and catalogs CDR3 proteins one per entry, DNA excluded. This repertoire includes 46,000 or so distinct CDR3 sequences. Regarding this clonotype: Antigen: not known.

The germline V gene has CDR1 SGHDN and CDR2 FVKESK. This CDR3 spans 19 amino acids. The receptor's source is a human donor in good health. Some clones in this sample may be carry-over from other donors' samples. The chain joins TRBV14 to TRBJ2-1; with no DNA, the TCRdb D assignment of TRBD2 cannot be verified. The sequenced material came from naive CXCR3- CD8+ T cells from blood. Subset specified: CD45RO-CCR7+CD27+CD95- naive CD8+ T cells lacking CXCR3 (TNR3-). The CDR3 loop is CASSRSYVRGASGYNEQFF.